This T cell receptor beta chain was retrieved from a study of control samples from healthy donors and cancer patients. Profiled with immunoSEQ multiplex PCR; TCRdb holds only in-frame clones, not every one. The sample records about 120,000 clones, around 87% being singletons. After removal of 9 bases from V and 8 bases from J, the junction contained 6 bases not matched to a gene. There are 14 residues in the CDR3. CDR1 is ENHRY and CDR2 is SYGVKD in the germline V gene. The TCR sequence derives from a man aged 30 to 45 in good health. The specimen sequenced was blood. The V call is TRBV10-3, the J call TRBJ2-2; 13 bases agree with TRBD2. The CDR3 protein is CAITTGLAGGELFF. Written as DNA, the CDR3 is TGTGCCATAACAACGGGACTAGCGGGGGGGGAGCTGTTTTTT.